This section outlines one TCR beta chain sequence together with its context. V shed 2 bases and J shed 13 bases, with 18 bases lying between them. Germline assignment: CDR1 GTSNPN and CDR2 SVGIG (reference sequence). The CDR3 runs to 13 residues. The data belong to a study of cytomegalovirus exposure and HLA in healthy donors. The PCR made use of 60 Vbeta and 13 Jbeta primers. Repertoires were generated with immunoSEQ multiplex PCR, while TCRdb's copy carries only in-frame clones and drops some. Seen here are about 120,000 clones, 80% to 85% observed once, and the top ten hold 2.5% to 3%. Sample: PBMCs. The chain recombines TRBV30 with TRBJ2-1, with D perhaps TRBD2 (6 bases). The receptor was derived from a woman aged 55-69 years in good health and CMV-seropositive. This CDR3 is CAWSLPPLAQQFF. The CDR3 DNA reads TGTGCCTGGAGTCTTCCCCCCCTAGCGCAACAGTTCTTC.